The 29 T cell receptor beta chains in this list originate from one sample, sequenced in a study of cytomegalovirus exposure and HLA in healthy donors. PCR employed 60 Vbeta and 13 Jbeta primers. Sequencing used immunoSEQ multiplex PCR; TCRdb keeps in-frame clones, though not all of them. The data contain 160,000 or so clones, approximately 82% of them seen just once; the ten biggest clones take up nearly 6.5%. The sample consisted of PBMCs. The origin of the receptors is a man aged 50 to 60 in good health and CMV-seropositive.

CDR3 in amino acids: CASSPASRQGGNQPQHF. DNA of the CDR3: TGTGCCAGCTCACCGGCCTCAAGACAGGGTGGGAATCAGCCCCAGCATTTT. The rearrangement joins TRBV18 to TRBJ1-5, with 7 bases fitting TRBD1. There are 17 residues in the CDR3. J was trimmed by 4 bases and V by 3 bases; bases with no gene match: 12. The V gene's germline CDR1 is KGHSH and CDR2 LQKENI. Variable domain in full (rest from reference TRBV18 and TRBJ1-5): NAGVMQNPRHLVRRRGQEARLRCSPMKGHSHVYWYRQLPEEGLKFMVYLQKENIIDESGMPKERFSAEFPKEGPSILRIQQVVRGDSAAYFCASSPASRQGGNQPQHFGDGTRLSIL.

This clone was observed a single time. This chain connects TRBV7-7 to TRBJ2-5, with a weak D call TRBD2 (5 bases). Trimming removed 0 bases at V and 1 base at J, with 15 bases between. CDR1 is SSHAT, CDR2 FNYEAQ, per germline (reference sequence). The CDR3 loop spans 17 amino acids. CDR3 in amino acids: CASSLAAGEETQETQYF. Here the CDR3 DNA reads TGTGCCAGCAGCTTAGCGGCGGGCGAGGAAACCCAAGAGACCCAGTACTTC. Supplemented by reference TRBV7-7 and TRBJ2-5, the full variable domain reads GAGVSQSPRYKVTKRGQDVTLRCDPISSHATLYWYQQALGQGPEFLTYFNYEAQPDKSGLPSDRFSAERPEGSISTLTIQRTEQRDSAMYRCASSLAAGEETQETQYFGPGTRLLVL.

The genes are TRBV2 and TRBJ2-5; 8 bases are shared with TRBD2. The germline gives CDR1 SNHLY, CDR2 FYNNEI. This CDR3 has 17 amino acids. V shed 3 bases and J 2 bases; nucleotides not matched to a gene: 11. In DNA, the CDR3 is TGTGCCAGCAGTGATCCCCGACTAGCGAGATCTCAAGAGACCCAGTACTTC. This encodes CASSDPRLARSQETQYF.

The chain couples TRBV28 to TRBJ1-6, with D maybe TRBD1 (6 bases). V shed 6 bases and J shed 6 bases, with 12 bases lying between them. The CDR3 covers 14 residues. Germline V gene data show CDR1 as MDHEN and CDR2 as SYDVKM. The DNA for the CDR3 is TGTGCCAGCAGACAGGGTGTGGGTAATTCACCCCTCCACTTT. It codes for CASRQGVGNSPLHF.

Here the CDR3 reads CAWSVTRGLRSPLHF. The DNA for the CDR3 is TGTGCCTGGAGTGTAACCAGGGGGCTACGATCACCCCTCCACTTT. This sequence joins TRBV30 and TRBJ1-6, with TRBD1 identical over 8 bases. CDR1 is GTSNPN and CDR2 is SVGIG in the germline V gene (reference sequence). The CDR3 is 15 amino acids. V was pared by 0 bases and J by 10 bases, with 8 bases of the junction left unmatched.

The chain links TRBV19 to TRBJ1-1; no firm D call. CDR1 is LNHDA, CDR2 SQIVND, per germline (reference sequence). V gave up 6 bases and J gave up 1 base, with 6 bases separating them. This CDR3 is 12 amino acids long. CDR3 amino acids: CASREGNTEAFF. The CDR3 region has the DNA TGTGCCAGTAGGGAGGGGAACACTGAAGCTTTCTTT.

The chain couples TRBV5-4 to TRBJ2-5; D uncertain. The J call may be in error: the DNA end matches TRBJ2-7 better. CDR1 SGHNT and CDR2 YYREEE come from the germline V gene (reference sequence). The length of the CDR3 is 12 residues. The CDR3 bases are TGTGCCAGCAGCTTGGGCGTTTACGAGCAGTACTTC. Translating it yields CASSLGVYEQYF.

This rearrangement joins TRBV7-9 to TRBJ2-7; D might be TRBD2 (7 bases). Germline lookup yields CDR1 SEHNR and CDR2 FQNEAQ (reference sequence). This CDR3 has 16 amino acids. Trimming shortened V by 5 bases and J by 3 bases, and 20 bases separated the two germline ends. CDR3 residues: CASSEASGRGGYEQYF. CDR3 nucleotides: TGTGCCAGCAGCGAGGCCTCGGGGAGGGGGGGCTACGAGCAGTACTTC.

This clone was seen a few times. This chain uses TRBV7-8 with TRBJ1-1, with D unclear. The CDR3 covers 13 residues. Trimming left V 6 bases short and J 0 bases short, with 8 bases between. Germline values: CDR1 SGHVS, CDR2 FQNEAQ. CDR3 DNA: TGTGCCAGCAGGTCGGAGATGAACACTGAAGCTTTCTTT. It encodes CASRSEMNTEAFF.

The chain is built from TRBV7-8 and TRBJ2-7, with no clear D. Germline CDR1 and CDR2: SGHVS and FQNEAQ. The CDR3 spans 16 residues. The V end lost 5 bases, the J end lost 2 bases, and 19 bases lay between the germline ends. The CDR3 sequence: CASSTHGGVSAYEQYV. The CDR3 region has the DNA TGTGCCAGCAGCACCCACGGCGGTGTCAGTGCCTACGAGCAGTACGTC.

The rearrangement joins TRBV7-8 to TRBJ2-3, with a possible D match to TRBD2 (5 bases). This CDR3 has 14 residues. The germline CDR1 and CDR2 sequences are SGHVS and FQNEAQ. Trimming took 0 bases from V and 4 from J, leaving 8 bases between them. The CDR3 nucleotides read TGTGCCAGCAGCTTAGCGGGCGGGTCAGATACGCAGTATTTT. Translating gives CASSLAGGSDTQYF.

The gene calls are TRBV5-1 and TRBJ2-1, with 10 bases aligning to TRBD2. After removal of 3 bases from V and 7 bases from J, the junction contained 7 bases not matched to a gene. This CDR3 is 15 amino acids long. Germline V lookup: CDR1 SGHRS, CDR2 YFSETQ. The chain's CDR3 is CASSSTSGTLNEQFF. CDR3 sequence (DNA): TGCGCCAGCAGCTCCACTAGCGGGACTTTAAATGAGCAGTTCTTC. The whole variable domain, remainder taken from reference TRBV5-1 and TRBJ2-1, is KAGVTQTPRYLIKTRGQQVTLSCSPISGHRSVSWYQQTPGQGLQFLFEYFSETQRNKGNFPGRFSGRQFSNSRSEMNVSTLELGDSALYLCASSSTSGTLNEQFFGPGTRLTVL.

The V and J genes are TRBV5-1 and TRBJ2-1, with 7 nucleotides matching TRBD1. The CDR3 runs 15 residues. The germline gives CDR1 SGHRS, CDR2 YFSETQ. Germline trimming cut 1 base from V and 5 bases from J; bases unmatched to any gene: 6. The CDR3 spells CASSLTGVLHNEQFF. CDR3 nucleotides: TGCGCCAGCAGCTTGACAGGGGTGTTGCACAATGAGCAGTTCTTC.

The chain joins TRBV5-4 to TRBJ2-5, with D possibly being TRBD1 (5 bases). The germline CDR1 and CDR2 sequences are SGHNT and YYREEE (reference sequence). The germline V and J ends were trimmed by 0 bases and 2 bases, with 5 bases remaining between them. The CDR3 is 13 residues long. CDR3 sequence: CASSLDRQETQYF. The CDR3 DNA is TGTGCCAGCAGCTTGGACAGGCAAGAGACCCAGTACTTC.

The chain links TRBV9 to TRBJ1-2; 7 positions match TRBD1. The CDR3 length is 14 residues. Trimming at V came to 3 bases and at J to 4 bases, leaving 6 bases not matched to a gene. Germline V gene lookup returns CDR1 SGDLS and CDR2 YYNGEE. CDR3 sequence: CASSEGDSSYGYTF. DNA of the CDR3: TGTGCCAGCAGCGAGGGGGACAGCAGCTATGGCTACACCTTC.

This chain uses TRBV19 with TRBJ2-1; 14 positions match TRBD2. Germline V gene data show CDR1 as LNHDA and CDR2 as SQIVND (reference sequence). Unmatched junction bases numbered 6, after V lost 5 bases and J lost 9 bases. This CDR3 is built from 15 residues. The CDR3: CASSLGTSGSSEQFF. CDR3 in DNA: TGTGCCAGTAGTCTCGGGACTAGCGGGAGTAGTGAGCAGTTCTTC.

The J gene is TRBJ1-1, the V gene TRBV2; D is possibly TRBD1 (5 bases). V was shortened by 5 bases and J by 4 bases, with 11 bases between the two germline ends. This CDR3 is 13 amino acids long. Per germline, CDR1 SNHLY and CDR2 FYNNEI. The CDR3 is CASSRDGATEAFF. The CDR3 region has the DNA TGTGCCAGCAGTAGGGATGGGGCCACTGAAGCTTTCTTT.

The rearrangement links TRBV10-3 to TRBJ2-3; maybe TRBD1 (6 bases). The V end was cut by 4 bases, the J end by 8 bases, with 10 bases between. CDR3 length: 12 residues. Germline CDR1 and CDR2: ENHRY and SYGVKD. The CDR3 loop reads CAISGGHRTQYF. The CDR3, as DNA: TGTGCCATCAGTGGGGGACACCGTACGCAGTATTTT.

The CDR3: CASSPTDSYNEQFF. For the CDR3, the DNA is TGTGCCAGCAGCCCAACCGACAGTTACAATGAGCAGTTCTTC. The rearrangement joins TRBV5-4 to TRBJ2-1; D is possibly TRBD1 (5 bases). The CDR3 has 14 amino acids. The ends were cut back, 4 bases at V and 4 bases at J, with 12 bases in the middle. Germline V lookup: CDR1 SGHNT, CDR2 YYREEE (reference sequence).

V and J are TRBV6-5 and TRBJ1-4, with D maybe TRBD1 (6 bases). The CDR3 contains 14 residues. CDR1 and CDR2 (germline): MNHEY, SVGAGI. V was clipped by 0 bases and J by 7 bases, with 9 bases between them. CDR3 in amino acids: CASSYSDSGEKLFF. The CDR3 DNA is TGTGCCAGCAGTTACTCGGACAGTGGTGAAAAACTGTTTTTT.

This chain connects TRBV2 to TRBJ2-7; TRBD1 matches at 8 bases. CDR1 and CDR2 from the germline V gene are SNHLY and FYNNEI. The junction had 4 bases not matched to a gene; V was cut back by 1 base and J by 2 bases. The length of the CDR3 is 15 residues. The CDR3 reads CASSEVGDRPYEQYV. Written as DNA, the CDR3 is TGTGCCAGCAGTGAAGTGGGGGACAGGCCCTACGAGCAGTACGTC.

The CDR3 region has the DNA TGTGCCAGCAGTTTATCCGGCGGGCGGGTCACACCTTATACGCAGTATTTT. It yields the protein CASSLSGGRVTPYTQYF. The J gene is TRBJ2-3, the V gene TRBV27; tentative D call: TRBD2 (5 bases). Trimming removed 0 bases from V and 7 bases from J, with 20 bases in between. The CDR3 has 17 residues. Germline V gene data show CDR1 as MNHEY and CDR2 as SMNVEV (reference sequence).

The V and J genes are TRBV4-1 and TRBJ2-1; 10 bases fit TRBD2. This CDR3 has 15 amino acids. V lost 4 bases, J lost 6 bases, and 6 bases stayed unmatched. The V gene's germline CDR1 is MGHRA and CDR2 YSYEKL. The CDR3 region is CASSPSGGAGNEQFF. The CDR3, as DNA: TGCGCCAGCAGCCCCAGCGGGGGGGCCGGCAATGAGCAGTTCTTC.

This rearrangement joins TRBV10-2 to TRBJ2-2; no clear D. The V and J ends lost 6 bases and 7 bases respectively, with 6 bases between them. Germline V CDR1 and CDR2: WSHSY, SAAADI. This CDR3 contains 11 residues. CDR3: CASSGYGELFF. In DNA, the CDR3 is TGCGCCAGCAGCGGGTACGGGGAGCTGTTTTTT.

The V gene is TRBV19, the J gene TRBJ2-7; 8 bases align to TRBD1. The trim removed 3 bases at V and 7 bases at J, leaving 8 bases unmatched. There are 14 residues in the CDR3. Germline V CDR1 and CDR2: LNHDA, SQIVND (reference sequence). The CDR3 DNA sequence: TGTGCCAGTAGTATCGCAGGGGGCGCGGGGGAGCAGTACTTC. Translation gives CASSIAGGAGEQYF.

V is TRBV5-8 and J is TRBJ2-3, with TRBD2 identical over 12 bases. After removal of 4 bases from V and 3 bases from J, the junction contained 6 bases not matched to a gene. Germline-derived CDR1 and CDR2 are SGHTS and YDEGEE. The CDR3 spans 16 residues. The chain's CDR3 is CASSQTSGSGTDTQYF. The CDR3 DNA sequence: TGTGCCAGCAGCCAGACTAGCGGGAGTGGGACAGATACGCAGTATTTT.

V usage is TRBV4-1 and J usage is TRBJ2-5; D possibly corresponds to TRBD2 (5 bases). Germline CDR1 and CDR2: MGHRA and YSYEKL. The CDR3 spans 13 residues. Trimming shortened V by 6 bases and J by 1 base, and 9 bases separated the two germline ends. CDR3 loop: CASSRGPQETQYF. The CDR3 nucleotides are TGCGCCAGCAGTAGAGGGCCCCAAGAGACCCAGTACTTC.

The CDR3 protein is CSVEESGYEQYF. Written as DNA, the CDR3 is TGCAGCGTTGAAGAGTCCGGGTACGAGCAGTACTTC. V gene TRBV29-1 combines with J gene TRBJ2-7; no reliable D call. This CDR3 contains 12 residues. V lost 0 bases and J 4 bases, leaving 7 bases between the germline ends. Germline V gene lookup returns CDR1 SQVTM and CDR2 ANQGSEA.

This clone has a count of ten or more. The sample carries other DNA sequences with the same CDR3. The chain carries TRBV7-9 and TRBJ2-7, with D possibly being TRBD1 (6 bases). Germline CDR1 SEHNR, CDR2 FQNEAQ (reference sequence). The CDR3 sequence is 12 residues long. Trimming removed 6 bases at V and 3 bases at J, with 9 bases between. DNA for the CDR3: TGTGCCAGCAGTTTACAGGGCTACGAGCAGTACTTC. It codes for CASSLQGYEQYF.